This T cell receptor beta chain came from a study of T-cell memory formation after mild COVID-19. Germline loops: CDR1 MNHEY, CDR2 SVGAGI. This CDR3 region has 14 residues. J lost 4 bases, V lost 6 bases, and 6 bases had no gene match. A single record per CDR3 protein comes from TCRdb applying MiXCR to the 5' RACE reads. The sample lists around 250,000 distinct CDR3 sequences; roughly 14% were seen once. There are many counts of this clonotype. Its cognate antigen is unknown. The study's findings and limits: Among CD4+ contracting clones, most were CM and EM, and CD8+ ones EMRA.

V and J are TRBV6-5 and TRBJ1-1; 9 bases are a match to TRBD1. The TCR was taken from an adult woman who had mild COVID-19 (a few samples of this study predate the infection). Cell type and time point are not known. Sequenced input: PBMCs or a T cell subset sorted from them (not recorded which). CDR3 sequence: CASSPDRGPTEAFF. The CDR3 coding sequence is TGTGCCAGCAGCCCGGACAGGGGCCCCACTGAAGCTTTCTTT.